This TCR beta chain was recorded in a study of regulatory T cells in long-lasting Graves disease. This clonotype was picked up many times. Its cognate antigen is unknown. Time point reported: newly diagnosed GD, antithyroid drugs for less than 3 months. From RNA extracted from PBMCs, the TCR library was made. It was an endocrinology department in Xi'an, China, that provided the patients. The CDR3 extends over 12 amino acids. The V and J ends lost 4 bases and 11 bases respectively, with 15 bases between them. CDR1 is SGHRS and CDR2 is YFSETQ in the germline V gene. Through Arm-PCR of CDR3 regions and iRepertoire HTBI primers, TCR beta libraries were built. MiXCR, applied by TCRdb to the multiplex PCR reads, yields one record per CDR3 protein. The repertoire holds just over 600,000 distinct CDR3 sequences, with roughly 16% as singletons. Study-wide points: Patients with persistent Graves' had lower TCR diversity than newly diagnosed patients.

Separately, the same data were catalogued under a study of T cells in Graves' hyperthyroidism and ophthalmopathy.

The clonotype comes from a woman between 25 and 40 years old with Graves disease. The sample consisted of peripheral blood mononuclear cells (PBMCs), taken at new diagnosis, from a patient treated with antithyroid drugs. The rearrangement links TRBV5-1 to TRBJ1-1; a weak D match, TRBD1 (5 bases). CDR3 DNA sequence: TGCGCCAGCAGCGCGGCGGACACTGGGGCTTTCTTT. Amino acids: CASSAADTGAFF.